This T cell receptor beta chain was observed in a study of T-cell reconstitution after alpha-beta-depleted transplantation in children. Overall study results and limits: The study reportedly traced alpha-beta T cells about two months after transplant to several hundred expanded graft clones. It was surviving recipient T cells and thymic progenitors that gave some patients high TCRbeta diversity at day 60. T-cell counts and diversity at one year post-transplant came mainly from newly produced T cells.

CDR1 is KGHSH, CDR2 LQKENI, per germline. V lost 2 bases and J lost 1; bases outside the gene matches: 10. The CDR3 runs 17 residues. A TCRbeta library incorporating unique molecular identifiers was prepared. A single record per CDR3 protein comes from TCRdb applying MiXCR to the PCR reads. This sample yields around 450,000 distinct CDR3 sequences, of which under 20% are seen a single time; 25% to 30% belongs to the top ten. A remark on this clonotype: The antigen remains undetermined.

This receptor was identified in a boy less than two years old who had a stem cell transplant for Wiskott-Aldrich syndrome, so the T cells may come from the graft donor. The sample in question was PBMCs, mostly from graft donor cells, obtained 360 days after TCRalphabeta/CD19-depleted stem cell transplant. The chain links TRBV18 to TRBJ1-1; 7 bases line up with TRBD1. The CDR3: CASSPSFLDRPNTEAFF. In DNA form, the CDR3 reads TGTGCCAGCTCACCATCTTTTTTGGACAGGCCGAACACTGAAGCTTTCTTT.